Listed here are 17 T cell receptor beta chains from one sample, sequenced in a study of molecular identifiers for immune sequencing clone quantification. In TCRdb, the PCR reads were re-called with MiXCR into one record per CDR3 protein. The data show about 510,000 distinct CDR3 sequences, about 22% seen once. The sample taken for sequencing was naive CD8+ T cells from blood, with Jurkat cell RNA spiked in. Specified subset: FACS-sorted CD8+CD4-CCR7+CD45RA+ naive T cells. These receptors were taken from a human donor in good health. Some libraries in this study had Jurkat cell RNA spiked in.

This clonotype came up many times. The chain couples TRBV7-9 to TRBJ1-1; D not resolved. CDR1 SEHNR and CDR2 FQNEAQ come from the germline V gene (reference sequence). The CDR3 is made up of 12 amino acids. The V end lost 5 bases, the J end lost 1 base, and 5 bases lay between the germline ends. This chain's CDR3 is CASSPPNTEAFF. In DNA form, the CDR3 reads TGTGCCAGCAGCCCCCCGAACACTGAAGCTTTCTTT.

As regards this clonotype: It is likely a read error, because the conserved phenylalanine at the end of the CDR3 is missing. This chain connects TRBV6-5 to TRBJ2-3; TRBD2 aligns across 8 bases. With V trimmed by 10 bases and J by 0 bases, 6 bases remained unmatched. Germline V lookup: CDR1 MNHEY, CDR2 SVGAGI. The CDR3 totals 14 residues. This CDR3 reads CATNGGGSTDTQYS. The CDR3 region has the DNA TGTGCCACCAACGGGGGGGGCAGCACAGATACGCAGTATTCT.

This clonotype was recorded at least ten times. J is TRBJ1-5 and V is TRBV4-1; D not resolved. Trimming left V 1 base short and J 4 bases short, with 11 bases between. The V gene's germline CDR1 is MGHRA and CDR2 YSYEKL. The CDR3 consists of 15 residues. The CDR3 loop reads CASSQGQLVNQPQHF. The CDR3 DNA reads as TGCGCCAGCAGCCAAGGCCAGCTCGTTAATCAGCCCCAGCATTTT.

This clonotype was seen a handful of times. V is TRBV7-9 and J is TRBJ1-2; TRBD1 matches 8 bases. The CDR3 is 16 amino acids. The trim removed 5 bases at V and 4 bases at J, leaving 12 bases unmatched. Germline V lookup: CDR1 SEHNR, CDR2 FQNEAQ (reference sequence). CDR3: CASSQTIGQGTYGYTF. In nucleotides, the CDR3 is TGTGCCAGCAGCCAGACGATTGGACAGGGCACCTATGGCTACACCTTC. Supplemented by reference TRBV7-9 and TRBJ1-2, the full variable domain reads DTGVSQNPRHKITKRGQNVTFRCDPISEHNRLYWYRQTLGQGPEFLTYFQNEAQLEKSRLLSDRFSAERPKGSFSTLEIQRTEQGDSAMYLCASSQTIGQGTYGYTFGSGTRLTVV.

The chain links TRBV14 to TRBJ2-4; D gene uncertain. V lost 5 bases and J lost 5, with 19 bases in between. Per the germline V gene, CDR1 is SGHDN and CDR2 is FVKESK. CDR3 length equals 16 residues. Here the CDR3 reads CASSATGGGLQNIQYF. CDR3 in DNA: TGTGCCAGCAGCGCGACTGGCGGCGGATTACAAAACATTCAGTACTTC.

As for this clonotype: A single base separates this from a much larger clone, so it may be a read error. The chain links TRBV29-1 to TRBJ1-1; 9 bases fit TRBD1. The CDR3 is made up of 13 amino acids. The germline gives CDR1 SQVTM, CDR2 ANQGSEA. Trimming cost V 3 bases and J 7 bases; bases outside gene matches: 6. This CDR3 reads CSVDNRGRIEAFF. CDR3 in DNA: TGCAGCGTTGATAACAGGGGGCGGATTGAAGCTTTCTTT.

V is TRBV2 and J is TRBJ1-6, with D possibly matching TRBD1 (5 bases). CDR1 is SNHLY and CDR2 is FYNNEI in the germline V gene. The CDR3 totals 15 residues. V gave up 11 bases and J gave up 0 bases, with 14 bases separating them. The CDR3 nucleotides are TGTGCCTCCGCGGGGGGAATCTCCTATAATTCACCCCTCCACTTT. Translating gives CASAGGISYNSPLHF.

This clonotype was recorded a few times. V is TRBV5-4 and J is TRBJ2-1; 7 bases fit TRBD2. Germline V gives CDR1 SGHNT, CDR2 YYREEE (reference sequence). CDR3 length: 15 residues. J gave up 7 bases and V 4 bases, and 11 bases lay outside the gene matches. CDR3 nucleotides: TGTGCCAGCAGCCCGGAGCCGCGGGAGCGTAATGAGCAGTTCTTC. Amino acids: CASSPEPRERNEQFF.

Ten or more counts support this clonotype. The chain has TRBV6-1 and TRBJ1-1, with TRBD1 matching over 7 bases. The CDR3 has 16 amino acids. Germline assignment: CDR1 MNHNS and CDR2 SASEGT. V lost 6 bases to trimming and J lost 4 bases; unmatched junction nucleotides: 14. The CDR3 region is CASSEHSTGVTTEAFF. The CDR3 nucleotides read TGTGCCAGCAGCGAACACTCTACAGGGGTAACCACTGAAGCTTTCTTT.

Worth noting for this clonotype: A read error is likely, as this CDR3 ends without the conserved phenylalanine or tryptophan. The rearrangement joins TRBV7-8 to TRBJ2-7, with TRBD1 identical over 9 bases. Losses at the gene ends were 5 bases for V and 3 bases for J; bases not matched to a gene: 11. CDR3 length: 16 amino acids. The germline V gene has CDR1 SGHVS and CDR2 FQNEAQ. The CDR3 DNA reads TGTGCCAGCAGCCCCCCGGGAGGACAGGGGTTCTACGAGCAGTACTCC. The encoded protein is CASSPPGGQGFYEQYS.

This clonotype was seen ten or more times. The genes are TRBV14 and TRBJ2-2, with 8 bases that match TRBD1. Germline lookup yields CDR1 SGHDN and CDR2 FVKESK. V shed 5 bases and J 5 bases; nucleotides not matched to a gene: 16. The CDR3 runs 18 residues. The CDR3 is CASSAHIGQGIVTGELFF. The CDR3 DNA reads as TGTGCCAGCAGCGCCCACATTGGACAGGGAATCGTGACCGGGGAGCTGTTTTTT.

V is TRBV13 and J is TRBJ2-1; TRBD2 agrees at 8 bases. The germline V gene has CDR1 PRHDT and CDR2 FYEKMQ (reference sequence). Trimming at V came to 1 base and at J to 5 bases, leaving 4 bases not matched to a gene. The CDR3 loop spans 15 amino acids. CDR3 sequence: CASSLAGGGNNEQFF. The CDR3 DNA reads as TGTGCCAGCAGCTTAGCGGGGGGGGGAAACAATGAGCAGTTCTTC.

The chain combines TRBV7-9 with TRBJ2-5, with TRBD2 as a possible D gene (5 bases). Germline-derived CDR1 and CDR2 are SEHNR and FQNEAQ (reference sequence). V gave up 3 bases and J gave up 1 base, with 15 bases separating them. This CDR3 has 16 residues. CDR3 DNA: TGTGCCAGCAGCTTCCCTGTCGGGGAGACCCAAGAGACCCAGTACTTC. Translated, it gives CASSFPVGETQETQYF.

Comments on this clonotype: Because it lacks the conserved phenylalanine or tryptophan at the end, this CDR3 is likely a read error. The chain employs TRBV5-3 and TRBJ2-7; 11 bases agree with TRBD1. TRBV5-3 is an ORF; its function is uncertain. This CDR3 is 16 amino acids long. Trimming at V came to 8 bases and at J to 5 bases, leaving 15 bases not matched to a gene. The CDR3 DNA sequence: TGTGCCAGCAGCCCAGACCCTGGACAGGGGGCCCACGAGCAGTACTCC. This codes for CASSPDPGQGAHEQYS.

This clonotype was detected many times. The chain couples TRBV20-1 to TRBJ1-6; possibly TRBD1 for D (6 bases). Germline lookup yields CDR1 DFQATT and CDR2 SNEGSKA (reference sequence). The ends were cut back, 5 bases at V and 10 bases at J, with 18 bases in the middle. CDR3 length equals 14 residues. CDR3 sequence (DNA): TGCAGTGCTTACGGACAGTATGGGCCGTCACCCCTCCACTTT. Protein sequence: CSAYGQYGPSPLHF.

In its sample, this clonotype was seen a few times. V is TRBV19 and J is TRBJ2-2; D call uncertain. This CDR3 is built from 12 residues. Germline-derived CDR1 and CDR2 are LNHDA and SQIVND (reference sequence). The V end was cut by 3 bases, the J end by 5 bases, with 4 bases between. DNA for the CDR3: TGTGCCAGTAGTATGGGTACCGGGGAGCTGTTTTTT. It specifies CASSMGTGELFF. The variable domain in full, with the rest retrieved from reference TRBV19 and TRBJ2-2, is DGGITQSPKYLFRKEGQNVTLSCEQNLNHDAMYWYRQDPGQGLRLIYYSQIVNDFQKGDIAEGYSVSREKKESFPLTVTSAQKNPTAFYLCASSMGTGELFFGEGSRLTVL.

The sample holds a few counts of this clonotype. The rearrangement joins TRBV20-1 to TRBJ1-2; TRBD1 agrees at 7 bases. Germline lookup yields CDR1 DFQATT and CDR2 SNEGSKA (reference sequence). J was trimmed by 3 bases and V by 5 bases; bases with no gene match: 12. The CDR3 consists of 15 residues. The CDR3 DNA follows: TGCAGTGCTGCCGGTGACAGGGAAGAAGACTATGGCTACACCTTC. As protein: CSAAGDREEDYGYTF.